This T cell receptor beta chain was recorded in a study of cytomegalovirus exposure and HLA in healthy donors listed by TCRdb under 2017. About the full investigation: An earlier analysis of roughly 500 of the donors reported approximately 280 Gb of sequence data and 95 million to 140 million unique TCR beta sequences obtained from roughly 170 million T cells. The number of donors typed differed by locus, with about 629-640 for A, B, C, DRB1 and DQB1, 522 for DQA1, some 570 for DPA1, and 400 to 490 for DPB1. A later genetic analysis used genome-wide SNP genotypes for about three fifths of the 666 donors, treating that subset as a discovery cohort. To predict cytomegalovirus infection status, the study brought together high-throughput TCR immunosequencing, statistical association of individual TCRs with disease status, and machine learning. Rather than using new phenotypic data, the later analysis identified candidate immune exposures from TCR beta sequences and from how often those sequences occurred across donors. To decide whether each TCR beta V gene segment behaved as functional or pseudogenic, an earlier analysis of some 600 of the donors relied on high-throughput TCR beta sequencing. The study profiled the T cell repertoires of hundreds of subjects by immunosequencing and related them to cytomegalovirus serostatus. Donor age, sex, ethnicity and CMV serostatus were compiled together with the repertoire data. On average, 235,054 unique TCR beta nucleotide sequences were sequenced per donor among 398 genotyped donors of the cohort, with roughly 19% of those sequences being non-productive. Along with the approximately 700-subject first cohort, a separate validation cohort of approximately 110 different subjects was used. A later analysis re-examined previously published TCR beta repertoires from more than 600 donors and added high-resolution HLA genotyping to investigate patterns of TCR occurrence. All discovery cohort repertoires had been generated on a single sequencing platform. Because of strong linkage in the cohort, five DR-DQ haplotypes were treated as single units for association and clustering. The study was designed to test whether signatures of past pathogen exposure could be identified by cataloging public T cell receptors. Both class I and class II loci were covered by HLA typing, at four-digit resolution. Approximately 300 gigabases of sequencing data and approximately 80 million unique TCR sequences were included in an early release covering about 620 HLA-typed donors. Of the roughly 400 genotyped donors, over 70% fell in the genetic ancestry cluster associated with self-reported Caucasian donors.

Paper-wide results and their limitations: A total of 164 TCR beta chains were listed by the study as associated with cytomegalovirus. Compared with the roughly 670-donor mean, donors in an Asian-associated ancestry cluster had fewer N-insertions in productive TCRs, according to a later genetic analysis. The only immune exposure information available for the cohort was CMV serostatus. In this cohort, only TCR beta chains were sequenced, and detectable features were limited by the absence of alpha or paired-chain data. HLA typing was unavailable for some donors at each locus, so association tests used only the typed subset. Across donors, most TCR sequences were observed very rarely, whereas some public TCRs were present in many individuals. According to the authors, the approach could potentially be generalized to other disease states and immunological phenotypes. In a later analysis, TCR association rates were found to vary across HLA loci, with the most associated TCRs seen for DRB1 alleles and the fewest for HLA-C alleles. A further reported finding was that TCR beta sequences accurately predicted the HLA-A and HLA-B alleles for most subjects in the first cohort. According to a later analysis, parvovirus B19, influenza, CMV and Epstein-Barr virus appeared linked to several top co-occurrence clusters. Correlated functional status among segregating V segments might be attributable to linkage disequilibrium, but an unknown experimental factor could not be ruled out. Because counts were too low, fewer than 20 rarely observed V segments, including chromosome 9 orphons, were excluded from the earlier analysis of 587 of the donors. V-gene and J-gene trimming of TCR beta chains was associated with a missense DCLRE1C variant in a later genetic analysis, and the association was replicated in an independent cohort. In a later analysis, HLA-associated TCR beta chains were found to be more clonally expanded and to have lower generation probabilities than equally common non-associated chains. Three of the identified cytomegalovirus-associated TCR beta chains were confirmed in vitro to be specific for cytomegalovirus antigens. Some IMGT-functional V segments, including TRBV6-2 and TRBV6-3, could not be distinguished by the 87-base-pair reads and were therefore excluded. Most CMV-associated TCR beta chains appeared to be HLA-restricted in a later analysis, and the HLA associations seemed to be driven largely by CMV exposure. Sequencing depth was assumed to be roughly uniform across donors in the presence/absence analyses, though that assumption may not hold. In both the original and validation cohorts, the classifier was reported to diagnose cytomegalovirus status with high specificity and sensitivity. At a false discovery rate of 0.05, a later analysis linked under 20,000 TCR beta sequences to specific HLA alleles. A cluster of highly shared sequence variants was judged likely to be a technical artifact of the sequencing pipeline. When HLA alleles, especially DR and DQ, strongly co-occurred, TCR associations were difficult to assign to individual alleles. An earlier analysis of approximately 600 of the donors showed that most TCR beta V segments appeared in productive rearrangements either about 90% or about 30% of the time, which broadly matched IMGT annotations.

The method was the immunoSEQ multiplex PCR assay. A mixture of 60 forward primers for TCR Vbeta segments and 13 reverse primers for TCR Jbeta segments was used in the multiplex PCR. The CDR3 region of rearranged TCR beta genes was amplified from genomic DNA with a multiplex PCR assay. The Illumina HiSeq System was used to sequence the amplified TCR beta libraries as 87-base-pair reads. As for the authors' bioinformatics: A later analysis tallied 75 million to 95 million unique TCR beta chains across the 640 or so repertoires, and about 10 million of those chains were shared by two or more donors. Raw reads were error-corrected and collapsed into unique sequences with a nearest-neighbor algorithm that merged closely related sequences to remove PCR and sequencing errors. V, D and J gene segments were assigned by aligning CDR3 sequences to IMGT reference sequences. For a sequence to be retained, a match of at least six nucleotides was required to both a V gene segment and a J gene segment. Rearrangements were called productive when the CDR3 lacked stop codons and stayed in frame with V and J; all others were non-productive. Following IMGT convention, CDR3 was defined as the stretch from the second conserved V-encoded cysteine to the conserved J-encoded phenylalanine. The earlier analysis of about 560 of the donors excluded any sequence lacking an unambiguous match to a single V gene segment. In an earlier analysis of 450 to 700 of the donors, V segments were called functional above 56.7% productive rearrangements and were called segregating when the between-donor standard deviation exceeded 5%. A statistical classification framework was developed to diagnose cytomegalovirus status using the catalog of TCR beta chain sequences. V and J gene assignment, in a later analysis, came from comparing TCR nucleotide sequences with IMGT/GENE-DB human TR gene sequences. The TCRdist pipeline was used in a later analysis to assign CDR3 sequences and most-parsimonious VDJ recombination scenarios. In a later analysis, every TCR beta chain was defined by the combination of its CDR3 amino acid sequence and its V-gene family, and reads without a unique V-gene family were dropped. A later analysis removed 592 highly shared, low-generation-probability nucleotide sequences to deal with suspected cross-contamination and a sequencing artifact. In a later analysis, a clonal expansion index was calculated for each public chain from normalized within-repertoire ranks of inferred template counts. In a later analysis, generation probabilities were computed with a VDJ recombination model fitted to out-of-frame rearrangements, and the resulting probabilities were checked against IGoR. Hypergeometric tests were used in a later analysis to score TCR-TCR, TCR-HLA and TCR-CMV co-occurrence, with a repertoire-size bias correction applied to the TCR pairs. In a later analysis, false discovery rates were estimated by permuting HLA or CMV assignments 20 times. In a later analysis, co-occurring TCRs were grouped using DBSCAN, with TCRdist sequence similarity added in when clustering inside HLA-allele-positive subsets. Repertoires with fewer than 30,000 or more than 120,000 public chains, plus five repertoires with anomalous nucleotide sharing, were excluded from co-occurrence clustering. TCRdb holds this immuneACCESS table with in-frame rearrangements only. Some clones are missing; in checked studies, unresolved V genes explain under half, and the rest has no known cause. The V and J calls and clone size are taken from that table; D and trimming were inferred from the DNA. The sample table records roughly 100,000 clones; roughly a tenth of these occur just once. Jointly, the top ten make up approximately 5.1% of the sample.

This clone was observed a handful of times. Its binding antigen is unknown. There are no base qualities to consult, and no much larger clone falls within one base. The cohort was made up of 650 to 700 healthy bone marrow donors. At the time of sampling, all cohort members were nominally healthy, though unrecorded immune exposures were likely present. The donor tested CMV seropositive and was one of the 289 seropositive cohort members. A peripheral blood sample was provided by each donor, and peripheral blood mononuclear cells were used for TCR beta sequencing. Genomic DNA was extracted from the blood cell samples with the Qiagen DNeasy Blood Extraction Kit. CDR3 length: 16 amino acids, cysteine to phenylalanine. The read is trimmed to its CDR3 DNA, 48 bases read in frame from base 1. Clipping removes 1 base from V and 5 bases from J, with 10 as the unmatched junction base count. The germline V gene specifies MNHNS as CDR1 and SASEGT as CDR2.

The receptor was derived from a man over 45 in good health and CMV-seropositive. The sequencing input was PBMCs. The chain joins TRBV6-1 to TRBJ2-5; TRBD2 aligns with 7 central bases. The nucleotide sequence reads TGTGCCAGCAGTGAAGGCCTTAAGGTGGGGGGGGAGACCCAGTACTTC. Its protein is CASSEGLKVGGETQYF.